This T cell receptor (beta chain) was obtained from a study of early T cells in non-severe SARS-CoV-2 infection. This clonotype was found a few times. The protocol attached unique molecular identifiers to individual cDNA molecules. TCRdb fed the 5' RACE reads into MiXCR, producing one record per CDR3 protein. The data hold 50,000 to 60,000 distinct CDR3 sequences, with approximately 10% observed a single time. V lost 4 bases to trimming and J lost 1 base; unmatched junction nucleotides: 15. The germline gives CDR1 ENHRY, CDR2 SYGVKD. There are 20 residues in the CDR3. V usage is TRBV10-3 and J usage is TRBJ2-1; 11 bases match TRBD2. This TCR was sampled from an adult who was a healthcare worker with PCR-confirmed SARS-CoV-2 infection or an uninfected control (not recorded which). The sample was whole blood, taken at baseline. The CDR3 DNA reads as TGTGCCATCAGTGCGGGACATGGACTAGCGGGTCCCCTTTCCTACAATGAGCAGTTCTTC. Translated, it gives CAISAGHGLAGPLSYNEQFF.